This TCR beta chain originates from a study of shared clonotypes between healthy human individuals. Trimming cost V 0 bases and J 8 bases, with 12 bases left between them. Germline V gene lookup returns CDR1 SGHRS and CDR2 YFSETQ. This CDR3 is 14 amino acids long. Method: immunoSEQ multiplex PCR; TCRdb's copy keeps in-frame clones and lacks some. The sample includes around 1,000,000 clones, about 80% of them seen just once. The chain has TRBV5-1 and TRBJ2-1, with no clear D. This receptor was identified in a man aged 18 to 29 in good health. Some clones in this sample may be carry-over from other donors' samples. Sequenced input: memory CD4+ T cells from PBMCs. Described subset: CD45RA-negative fraction. The chain's CDR3 is CASSLAARDDEQFF. The CDR3 DNA follows: TGCGCCAGCAGCTTGGCGGCAAGAGATGATGAGCAGTTCTTC. The entire variable domain, with the rest obtained from reference TRBV5-1 and TRBJ2-1, is as follows: KAGVTQTPRYLIKTRGQQVTLSCSPISGHRSVSWYQQTPGQGLQFLFEYFSETQRNKGNFPGRFSGRQFSNSRSEMNVSTLELGDSALYLCASSLAARDDEQFFGPGTRLTVL.